The 20 T cell receptor beta chains below all came from one sample that was sequenced in a study of blood T cell repertoires in COVID-19. Some clones are missing from TCRdb's copy, which holds only in-frame ones; the method was immunoSEQ multiplex PCR. The sample records about 270,000 clones, about 90% being singletons. Sequencing was done on a sample of peripheral blood. All receptors derive from a woman aged 25 to 39 with COVID-19, enrolled during active disease.

The chain joins TRBV10-3 to TRBJ2-1; D may be TRBD1 (5 bases). The CDR3 has 16 amino acids. Germline V gene data show CDR1 as ENHRY and CDR2 as SYGVKD. V was clipped by 4 bases and J by 2 bases, with 15 bases between them. CDR3 amino acids: CAISGRAGYTYNEQFF. The CDR3 DNA reads as TGTGCCATCAGTGGACGGGCAGGGTACACCTACAATGAGCAGTTCTTC.

The CDR3 DNA reads as TGTGCCAGCAGTTGGGCAAGGAATCAGCCCCAGCATTTT. Its translation: CASSWARNQPQHF. The chain is built from TRBV27 and TRBJ1-5, with unresolved D. This CDR3 is 13 amino acids long. Per germline, CDR1 MNHEY and CDR2 SMNVEV (reference sequence). Trimming stripped 4 bases from V and 4 bases from J, with 8 bases between.

The chain combines TRBV2 with TRBJ1-1; D may be TRBD1 (6 bases). This CDR3 has 15 amino acids. Trimming shortened V by 5 bases and J by 0 bases, and 13 bases separated the two germline ends. Germline lookup yields CDR1 SNHLY and CDR2 FYNNEI. This CDR3 is CASSSQGHMNTEAFF. In DNA form, the CDR3 reads TGTGCCAGCAGTTCACAGGGTCACATGAACACTGAAGCTTTCTTT.

V usage is TRBV4-1 and J usage is TRBJ1-4; TRBD1 might be the D (5 bases). This CDR3 contains 14 residues. Germline loops: CDR1 MGHRA, CDR2 YSYEKL. The V and J ends lost 4 bases and 5 bases respectively, with 11 bases between them. The DNA for the CDR3 is TGCGCCAGCAGCCCGGACACGGTCAATGAAAAACTGTTTTTT. This sequence encodes CASSPDTVNEKLFF.

This clone was observed once. The rearrangement joins TRBV3-1 (or the pseudogene TRBV3-2) to TRBJ1-5; 9 nucleotides agree with TRBD1. Germline V lookup: CDR1 LGHDT, CDR2 YNNKEL (reference sequence). With 0 bases clipped from V and 4 bases from J, the junction kept 1 base outside the gene matches. This CDR3 region has 15 residues. The chain's CDR3 is CASSQDGTGNQPQHF. The CDR3 DNA sequence: TGTGCCAGCAGCCAAGACGGGACAGGGAATCAGCCCCAGCATTTT.

The chain links TRBV27 to TRBJ1-4; D might be TRBD1 (5 bases). V lost 0 bases and J 6 bases, leaving 17 bases between the germline ends. The germline V gene has CDR1 MNHEY and CDR2 SMNVEV (reference sequence). The CDR3 has 17 residues. CDR3 region: CASSLSPGGVWDEKLFF. The CDR3 bases are TGTGCCAGCAGTTTATCTCCGGGGGGGGTTTGGGATGAAAAACTGTTTTTT.

The genes are TRBV28 and TRBJ2-4; TRBD1 is a possible D gene (5 bases). The CDR3 sequence is 16 residues long. Per germline, CDR1 MDHEN and CDR2 SYDVKM. V was shortened by 1 base and J by 1 base, with 11 bases between the two germline ends. This CDR3 is CASSLLGVTAKNIQYF. CDR3 coding DNA: TGTGCCAGCAGTTTATTAGGGGTGACGGCCAAAAACATTCAGTACTTC. The whole variable domain, remainder taken from reference TRBV28 and TRBJ2-4, is DVKVTQSSRYLVKRTGEKVFLECVQDMDHENMFWYRQDPGLGLRLIYFSYDVKMKEKGDIPEGYSVSREKKERFSLILESASTNQTSMYLCASSLLGVTAKNIQYFGAGTRLSVL.

This chain connects TRBV6-5 to TRBJ2-7; TRBD1 is a possible D gene (5 bases). There are 14 residues in the CDR3. Trimming removed 2 bases at V and 2 bases at J, with 10 bases between. From germline, CDR1 is MNHEY and CDR2 SVGAGI. CDR3 coding DNA: TGTGCCAGCAGTTACGGGGCGAGGACCTACGAGCAGTACTTC. This codes for CASSYGARTYEQYF.

This clone appeared a single time. The chain links TRBV2 to TRBJ1-2; D may be TRBD1 (5 bases). Deletions cut 4 bases from V and 6 bases from J, with 12 bases between. The CDR3 is made up of 13 amino acids. Germline CDR1 reads SNHLY; CDR2 reads FYNNEI. CDR3 residues: CASSADSKDGYTF. The DNA for the CDR3 is TGTGCCAGCAGTGCCGACAGTAAAGATGGCTACACCTTC.

The chain employs TRBV6-1 and TRBJ2-7, with unresolved D. CDR3 size: 15 residues. CDR1 is MNHNS and CDR2 is SASEGT in the germline V gene. V dropped 0 bases and J dropped 7 bases, with 16 bases sitting between them. Here the CDR3 DNA reads TGTGCCAGCAGTGAAGCGGCGGCCTTGGTTTGGGAGCAGTACTTC. Translated, it gives CASSEAAALVWEQYF.

V and J are TRBV4-2 and TRBJ2-5; 14 nucleotides match TRBD2. V gave up 2 bases and J gave up 5 bases; unmatched junction bases: 4. Per the germline V gene, CDR1 is LGHNA and CDR2 is YNFKEQ. The CDR3 covers 16 residues. The CDR3 DNA sequence: TGTGCCAGCAGCCAACCGACTAGCGGGGGGGCGGAGACCCAGTACTTC. It codes for CASSQPTSGGAETQYF.

The V gene is TRBV7-9, the J gene TRBJ2-7; D might be TRBD2 (5 bases). Trimming took off 3 bases at V and 6 bases at J, with 12 bases between the two ends. The CDR3 has 13 amino acids. Looked up from germline, CDR1 is SEHNR and CDR2 is FQNEAQ (reference sequence). The CDR3 bases are TGTGCCAGCAGCTTGGGCAGGAGGCGCGAGCAGTACTTC. Its translation is CASSLGRRREQYF.

CDR3 DNA sequence: TGCGCCAGCAGCCAAGACAGGGGACGCTACAATGAGCAGTTCTTC. Protein product: CASSQDRGRYNEQFF. V is TRBV4-1 and J is TRBJ2-1, with D possibly TRBD1 on 6 matching bases. This CDR3 region has 15 residues. Trimming shortened V by 0 bases and J by 3 bases, and 9 bases separated the two germline ends. The germline V gene has CDR1 MGHRA and CDR2 YSYEKL.

The DNA of the CDR3 is TGTGCCTGGGGAGGGGGCTCAGATACGCAGTATTTT. It is translated as CAWGGGSDTQYF. The V call is TRBV30, the J call TRBJ2-3; TRBD1 might be the D (7 bases). This CDR3 region has 12 residues. Deletions cut 5 bases from V and 4 bases from J, with 10 bases between. CDR1 and CDR2 (germline): GTSNPN, SVGIG (reference sequence).

The chain links TRBV11-2 to TRBJ2-1; 16 bases agree with TRBD2. From germline, CDR1 is SGHAT and CDR2 FQNNGV. The CDR3 loop spans 17 amino acids. V lost 5 bases and J lost 8; bases outside the gene matches: 9. CDR3 in DNA: TGTGCCAGCAGCCTTAGGGGACTAGCGGGGGGGCCTTATGAGCAGTTCTTC. It is translated as CASSLRGLAGGPYEQFF.

This chain joins TRBV5-5 and TRBJ2-2; D is possibly TRBD1 (5 bases). This CDR3 is built from 13 residues. Germline assignment: CDR1 SGHKS and CDR2 YYEKEE (reference sequence). V dropped 4 bases and J dropped 7 bases, with 11 bases sitting between them. The CDR3 loop is CASSGRVVGELFF. DNA for the CDR3: TGTGCCAGCAGCGGCAGGGTGGTCGGGGAGCTGTTTTTT.

J is TRBJ1-4 and V is TRBV15; D uncertain. V was cut by 0 bases and J by 6 bases, with 14 bases left in between. Germline CDR1 LNHNV, CDR2 YYDKDF (reference sequence). This CDR3 region has 16 residues. The CDR3 here is CATSRDPTGEDEKLFF. CDR3 bases: TGTGCCACCAGCAGAGACCCCACCGGAGAGGATGAAAAACTGTTTTTT.

V gene TRBV7-8 combines with J gene TRBJ2-7, with TRBD2 as a possible D gene (6 bases). Trimming pared 5 bases from V and 5 bases from J, leaving 19 bases between. The CDR3 totals 15 residues. CDR1 and CDR2 (germline): SGHVS, FQNEAQ. The CDR3: CASSPPSGLLHEQYF. CDR3 bases: TGTGCCAGCAGCCCTCCCTCAGGACTACTCCACGAGCAGTACTTC.

This clone is a singleton in its sample. The chain's CDR3 is CASGSGQGVYEQYF. The CDR3 DNA reads TGCGCCAGCGGATCGGGACAGGGGGTATACGAGCAGTACTTC. This chain links TRBV5-1 with TRBJ2-7; TRBD1 aligns across 11 bases. The CDR3 covers 14 residues. J gave up 4 bases and V 7 bases, and 7 bases lay outside the gene matches. Germline V lookup: CDR1 SGHRS, CDR2 YFSETQ.

This chain links TRBV5-5 with TRBJ1-4, with D unclear. Germline V CDR1 and CDR2: SGHKS, YYEKEE (reference sequence). This CDR3 comprises 14 residues. V shed 0 bases and J shed 4 bases, with 7 bases lying between them. The DNA for the CDR3 is TGTGCCAGCAGCTTGGGCCAGAATAATGAAAAACTGTTTTTT. Amino acid sequence: CASSLGQNNEKLFF.